Shown below are 5 T cell receptor beta chains from a single sample sequenced in a study of blood T cell repertoires in COVID-19. Produced via immunoSEQ multiplex PCR; TCRdb's table is partial and in-frame only. In the table there are roughly 190,000 clones, around 76% of which are singletons. Sequencing was carried out using PBMCs or T cells enriched from blood (not recorded which). The source is a woman aged 50 to 60 with acute COVID-19.

This chain links TRBV24-1 with TRBJ1-2, with TRBD1 matching 7 bases. The CDR3 contains 14 residues. CDR1 and CDR2 from the germline V gene are KGHDR and SFDVKD. The trim removed 5 bases at V and 3 bases at J, leaving 5 bases unmatched. The CDR3 here is CATSVGQGDYGYTF. DNA of the CDR3: TGTGCCACCAGTGTCGGCCAGGGGGACTATGGCTACACCTTC.

The V gene is TRBV28, the J gene TRBJ1-5; TRBD1 is a possible D gene (5 bases). Germline CDR1 and CDR2: MDHEN and SYDVKM. The CDR3 runs 16 residues. Trimming shortened V by 2 bases and J by 4 bases, and 15 bases separated the two germline ends. CDR3 loop: CASSLMGPAGNQPQHF. Written as DNA, the CDR3 is TGTGCCAGCAGTTTAATGGGTCCTGCAGGGAATCAGCCCCAGCATTTT. Looking up the rest from reference TRBV28 and TRBJ1-5 gives the full variable domain: DVKVTQSSRYLVKRTGEKVFLECVQDMDHENMFWYRQDPGLGLRLIYFSYDVKMKEKGDIPEGYSVSREKKERFSLILESASTNQTSMYLCASSLMGPAGNQPQHFGDGTRLSIL.

This chain connects TRBV7-9 to TRBJ2-2; maybe TRBD2 (7 bases). V shed 1 base and J shed 6 bases, with 12 bases lying between them. From germline, CDR1 is SEHNR and CDR2 FQNEAQ (reference sequence). The CDR3 length is 15 residues. The CDR3 region is CASSLVRGASGELFF. Here the CDR3 DNA reads TGTGCCAGCAGCTTAGTTCGGGGGGCCTCCGGGGAGCTGTTTTTT.

This clone has just a few counts. The chain joins TRBV5-1 to TRBJ1-1; D is ambiguous. The CDR3 contains 16 residues. Germline V gene lookup returns CDR1 SGHRS and CDR2 YFSETQ. Deletions cut 4 bases from V and 0 bases from J, with 16 bases between. CDR3: CASSAHGPGMNTEAFF. CDR3 nucleotides: TGCGCCAGCAGCGCTCATGGACCGGGGATGAACACTGAAGCTTTCTTT.

The V gene is TRBV11-3, the J gene TRBJ2-1; the D gene is possibly TRBD2 (6 bases). Germline loops: CDR1 SGHNT, CDR2 YENEEA. CDR3 size: 16 residues. The V and J ends lost 5 bases and 8 bases respectively, with 22 bases between them. The CDR3 DNA reads as TGTGCCAGCAGCCCACCTCGGATCTCGGGGGTACATGAGCAGTTCTTC. Translated, it gives CASSPPRISGVHEQFF.